This TCR beta chain was recovered during a study of PD-L1 blockade in urothelial cancer. Whole-study context: Patients, treated from 2014 onward, received atezolizumab 1,200 mg intravenously every 3 weeks. About 90% of the 29 patients were men who had bladder-origin urothelial cancer. Reported median T cell count for blood samples was around 150,000.

Stated time point: pretreatment peripheral blood. V gave up 7 bases and J gave up 4 bases, with 17 bases separating them. Germline V gene lookup returns CDR1 LNHNV and CDR2 YYDKDF (reference sequence). The CDR3 consists of 15 residues. Libraries were prepared by immunoSEQ multiplex PCR; TCRdb keeps only in-frame clonotypes and omits some of them. In the table there are about 81,000 clones, roughly 80% of which are singletons. The receptor's source is a man aged 35-49 years with urothelial cancer. The J gene is TRBJ1-3, the V gene TRBV15, with D perhaps TRBD1 (5 bases). The input for sequencing was PBMCs, taken around atezolizumab (anti-PD-L1) treatment. In nucleotides, the CDR3 is TGTGCCACCACCCGGGGGGGGAGTACGGGAAACACCATATATTTT. Translation: CATTRGGSTGNTIYF. Full variable domain (outside the CDR3, taken from reference TRBV15 and TRBJ1-3): DAMVIQNPRYQVTQFGKPVTLSCSQTLNHNVMYWYQQKSSQAPKLLFHYYDKDFNNEADTPDNFQSRRPNTSFCFLDIRSPGLGDTAMYLCATTRGGSTGNTIYFGEGSWLTVV.